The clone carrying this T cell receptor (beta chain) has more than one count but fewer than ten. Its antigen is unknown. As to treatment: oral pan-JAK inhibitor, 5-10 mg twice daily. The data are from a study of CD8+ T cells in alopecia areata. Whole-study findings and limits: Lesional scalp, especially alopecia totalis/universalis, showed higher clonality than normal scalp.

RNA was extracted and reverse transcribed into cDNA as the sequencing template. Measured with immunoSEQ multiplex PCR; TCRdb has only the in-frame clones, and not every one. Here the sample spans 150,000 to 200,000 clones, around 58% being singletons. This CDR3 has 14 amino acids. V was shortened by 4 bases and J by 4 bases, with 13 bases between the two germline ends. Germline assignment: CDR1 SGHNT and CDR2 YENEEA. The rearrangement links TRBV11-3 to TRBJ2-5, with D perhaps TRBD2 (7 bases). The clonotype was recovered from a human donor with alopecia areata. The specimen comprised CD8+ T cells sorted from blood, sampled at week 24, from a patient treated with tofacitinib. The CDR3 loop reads CASSWEGHGETQYF. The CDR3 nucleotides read TGTGCCAGCAGCTGGGAGGGACACGGAGAGACCCAGTACTTC.